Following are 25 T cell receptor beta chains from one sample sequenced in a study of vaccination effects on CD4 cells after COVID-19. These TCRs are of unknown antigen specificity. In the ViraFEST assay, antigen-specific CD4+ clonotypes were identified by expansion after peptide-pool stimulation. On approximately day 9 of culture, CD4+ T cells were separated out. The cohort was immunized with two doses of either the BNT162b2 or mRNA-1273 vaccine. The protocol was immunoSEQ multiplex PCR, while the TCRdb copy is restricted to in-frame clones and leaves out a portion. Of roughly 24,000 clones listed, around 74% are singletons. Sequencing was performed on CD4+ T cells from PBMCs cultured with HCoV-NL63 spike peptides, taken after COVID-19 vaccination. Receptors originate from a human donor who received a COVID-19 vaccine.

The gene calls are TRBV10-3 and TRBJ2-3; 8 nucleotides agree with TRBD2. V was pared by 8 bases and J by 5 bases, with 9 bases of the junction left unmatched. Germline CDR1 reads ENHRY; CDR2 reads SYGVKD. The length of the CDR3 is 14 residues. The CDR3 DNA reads TGTGCCATCCGCGATAGCGGGGCGGGAGATACGCAGTATTTT. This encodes CAIRDSGAGDTQYF.

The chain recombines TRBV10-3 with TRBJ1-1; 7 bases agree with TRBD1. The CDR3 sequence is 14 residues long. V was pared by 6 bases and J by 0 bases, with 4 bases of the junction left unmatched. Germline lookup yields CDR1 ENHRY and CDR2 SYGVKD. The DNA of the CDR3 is TGTGCCATCAGAGGGACAGCCATGAACACTGAAGCTTTCTTT. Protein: CAIRGTAMNTEAFF.

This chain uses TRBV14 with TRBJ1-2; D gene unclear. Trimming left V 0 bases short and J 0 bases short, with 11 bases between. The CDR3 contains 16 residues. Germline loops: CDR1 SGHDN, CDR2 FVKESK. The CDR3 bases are TGTGCCAGCAGCCAAGATTCTCGTTTCTCTAACTATGGCTACACCTTC. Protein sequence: CASSQDSRFSNYGYTF.

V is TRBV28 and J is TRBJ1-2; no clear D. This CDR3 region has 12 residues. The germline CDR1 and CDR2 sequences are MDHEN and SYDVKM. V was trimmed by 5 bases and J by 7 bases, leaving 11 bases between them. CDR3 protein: CASSHVPVGYTF. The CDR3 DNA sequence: TGTGCCAGCAGTCACGTACCAGTTGGCTACACCTTC.

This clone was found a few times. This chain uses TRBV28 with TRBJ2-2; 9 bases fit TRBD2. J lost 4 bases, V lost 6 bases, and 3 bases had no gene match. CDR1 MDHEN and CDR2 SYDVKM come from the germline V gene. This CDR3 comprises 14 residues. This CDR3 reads CASSSSGSTGELFF. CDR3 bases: TGTGCCAGCAGCAGTAGCGGGAGCACCGGGGAGCTGTTTTTT.

CDR3 sequence: CASSLGGLTYEQYF. CDR3 in DNA: TGTGCCAGCAGCTTAGGTGGCTTGACCTACGAGCAGTACTTC. The V and J genes are TRBV7-2 and TRBJ2-7, with D unresolved. CDR3 length: 14 residues. Germline-derived CDR1 and CDR2 are SGHTA and FQGNSA. The germline V and J ends were trimmed by 1 base and 2 bases, with 9 bases remaining between them.

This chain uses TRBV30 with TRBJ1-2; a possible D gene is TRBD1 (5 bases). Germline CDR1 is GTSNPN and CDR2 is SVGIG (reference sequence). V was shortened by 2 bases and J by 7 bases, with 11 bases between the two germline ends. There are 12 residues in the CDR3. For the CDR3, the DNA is TGTGCCTGGAGTCGGGGCCAGGGTGGCTACACCTTC. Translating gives CAWSRGQGGYTF.

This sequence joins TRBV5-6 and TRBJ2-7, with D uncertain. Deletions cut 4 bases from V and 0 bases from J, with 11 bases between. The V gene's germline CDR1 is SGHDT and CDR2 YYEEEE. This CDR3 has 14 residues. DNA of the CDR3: TGTGCCAGCAGCCCGGACGGCTCCTCCTACGAGCAGTACTTC. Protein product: CASSPDGSSYEQYF.

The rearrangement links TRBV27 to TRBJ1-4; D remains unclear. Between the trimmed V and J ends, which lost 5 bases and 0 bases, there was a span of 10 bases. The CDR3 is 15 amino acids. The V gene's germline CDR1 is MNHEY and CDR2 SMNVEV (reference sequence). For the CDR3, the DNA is TGTGCCAGCAGTAACACAGCTGCAACTAATGAAAAACTGTTTTTT. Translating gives CASSNTAATNEKLFF.

The CDR3 loop reads CASSIVGGASGKLFF. CDR3 coding DNA: TGTGCCAGTAGTATAGTCGGGGGCGCGAGCGGAAAACTGTTTTTT. J is TRBJ1-4 and V is TRBV19, with a weak D call TRBD1 (6 bases). Germline lookup yields CDR1 LNHDA and CDR2 SQIVND (reference sequence). Trimming shortened V by 1 base and J by 10 bases, and 16 bases separated the two germline ends. The CDR3 loop spans 15 amino acids.

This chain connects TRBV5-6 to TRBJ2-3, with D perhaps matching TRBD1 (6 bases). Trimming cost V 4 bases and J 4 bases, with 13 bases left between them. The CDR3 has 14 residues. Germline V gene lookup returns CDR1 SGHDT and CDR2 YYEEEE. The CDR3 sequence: CASSAPTGPDTQYF. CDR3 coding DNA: TGTGCCAGCAGCGCCCCTACAGGGCCAGATACGCAGTATTTT. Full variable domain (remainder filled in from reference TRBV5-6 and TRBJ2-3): DAGVTQSPTHLIKTRGQQVTLRCSPKSGHDTVSWYQQALGQGPQFIFQYYEEEERQRGNFPDRFSGHQFPNYSSELNVNALLLGDSALYLCASSAPTGPDTQYFGPGTRLTVL.

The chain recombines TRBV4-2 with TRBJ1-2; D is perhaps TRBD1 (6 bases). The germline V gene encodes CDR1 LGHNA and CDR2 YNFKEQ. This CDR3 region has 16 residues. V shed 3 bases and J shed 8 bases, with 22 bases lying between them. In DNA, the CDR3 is TGTGCCAGCAGCCAGCGAGGGGGGAGGATGGCGGGGGGCTACACCTTC. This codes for CASSQRGGRMAGGYTF.

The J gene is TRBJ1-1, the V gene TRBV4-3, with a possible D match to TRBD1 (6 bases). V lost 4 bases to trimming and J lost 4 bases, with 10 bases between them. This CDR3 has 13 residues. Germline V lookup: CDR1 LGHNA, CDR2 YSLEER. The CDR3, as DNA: TGCGCCAGCAGCCTCCACAGGGCCACTGAAGCTTTCTTT. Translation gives CASSLHRATEAFF.

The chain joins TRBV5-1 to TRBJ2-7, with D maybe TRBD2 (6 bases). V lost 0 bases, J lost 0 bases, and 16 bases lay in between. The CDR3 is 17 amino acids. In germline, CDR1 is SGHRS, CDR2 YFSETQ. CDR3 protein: CASSLGRGSKGSYEQYF. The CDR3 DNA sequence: TGCGCCAGCAGCTTGGGGAGGGGATCCAAGGGCTCCTACGAGCAGTACTTC. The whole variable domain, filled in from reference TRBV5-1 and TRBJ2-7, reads KAGVTQTPRYLIKTRGQQVTLSCSPISGHRSVSWYQQTPGQGLQFLFEYFSETQRNKGNFPGRFSGRQFSNSRSEMNVSTLELGDSALYLCASSLGRGSKGSYEQYFGPGTRLTVT.

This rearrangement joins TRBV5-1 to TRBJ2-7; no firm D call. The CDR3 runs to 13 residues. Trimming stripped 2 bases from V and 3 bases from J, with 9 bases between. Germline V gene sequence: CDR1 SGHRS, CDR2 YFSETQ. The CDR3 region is CASSLAVGYEQYF. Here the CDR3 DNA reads TGCGCCAGCAGCTTAGCAGTTGGCTACGAGCAGTACTTC.

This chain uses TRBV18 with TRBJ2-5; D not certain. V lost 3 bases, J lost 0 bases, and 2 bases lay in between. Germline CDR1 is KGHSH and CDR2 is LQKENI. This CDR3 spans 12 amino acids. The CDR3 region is CASSPYQETQYF. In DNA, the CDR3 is TGTGCCAGCTCACCCTACCAAGAGACCCAGTACTTC.

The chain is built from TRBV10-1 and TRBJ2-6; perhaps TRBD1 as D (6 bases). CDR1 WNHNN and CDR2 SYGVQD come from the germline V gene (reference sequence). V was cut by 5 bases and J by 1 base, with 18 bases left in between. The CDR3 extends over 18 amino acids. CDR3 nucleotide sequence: TGCGCCAGCAGTTTACAGGGAGCCTTAACTTCTGGGGCCAACGTCCTGACTTTC. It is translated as CASSLQGALTSGANVLTF.

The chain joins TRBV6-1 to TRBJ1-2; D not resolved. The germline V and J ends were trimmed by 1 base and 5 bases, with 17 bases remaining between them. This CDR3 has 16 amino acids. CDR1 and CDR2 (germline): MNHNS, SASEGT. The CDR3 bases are TGTGCCAGCAGTGAAGTAAAACTCCTTTATTTGTATGGCTACACCTTC. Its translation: CASSEVKLLYLYGYTF.

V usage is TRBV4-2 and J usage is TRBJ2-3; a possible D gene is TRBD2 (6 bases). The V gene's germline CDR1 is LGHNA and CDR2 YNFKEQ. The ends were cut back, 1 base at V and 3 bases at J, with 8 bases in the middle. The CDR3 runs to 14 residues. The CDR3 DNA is TGTGCCAGCAGCCAAGCTAGCGAAACAGATACGCAGTATTTT. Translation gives CASSQASETDTQYF.

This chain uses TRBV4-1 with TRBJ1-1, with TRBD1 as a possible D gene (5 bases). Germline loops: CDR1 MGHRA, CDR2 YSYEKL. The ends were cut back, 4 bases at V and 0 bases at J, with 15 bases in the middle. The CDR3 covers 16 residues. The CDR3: CASSPGRGGLNTEAFF. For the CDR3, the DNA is TGCGCCAGCAGCCCGGGGAGGGGTGGATTGAACACTGAAGCTTTCTTT.

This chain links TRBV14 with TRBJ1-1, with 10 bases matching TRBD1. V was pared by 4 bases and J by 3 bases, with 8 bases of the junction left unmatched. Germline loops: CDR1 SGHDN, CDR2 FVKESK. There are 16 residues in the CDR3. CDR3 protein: CASSPDRGGPYTEAFF. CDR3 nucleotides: TGTGCCAGCAGCCCGGACAGGGGGGGTCCTTACACTGAAGCTTTCTTT.

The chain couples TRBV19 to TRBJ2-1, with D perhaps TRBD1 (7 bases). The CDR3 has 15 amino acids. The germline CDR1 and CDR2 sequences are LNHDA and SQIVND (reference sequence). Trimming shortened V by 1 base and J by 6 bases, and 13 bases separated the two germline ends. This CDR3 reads CASSIVGGGGNEQFF. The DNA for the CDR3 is TGTGCCAGTAGTATAGTCGGAGGGGGCGGCAATGAGCAGTTCTTC. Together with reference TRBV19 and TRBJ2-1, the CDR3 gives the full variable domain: DGGITQSPKYLFRKEGQNVTLSCEQNLNHDAMYWYRQDPGQGLRLIYYSQIVNDFQKGDIAEGYSVSREKKESFPLTVTSAQKNPTAFYLCASSIVGGGGNEQFFGPGTRLTVL.

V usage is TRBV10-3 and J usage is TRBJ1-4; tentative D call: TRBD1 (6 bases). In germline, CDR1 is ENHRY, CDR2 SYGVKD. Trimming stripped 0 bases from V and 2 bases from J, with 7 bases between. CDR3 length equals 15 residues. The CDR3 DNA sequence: TGTGCCATCAGTGAGTCAGGGGGGACTAATGAAAAACTGTTTTTT. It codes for CAISESGGTNEKLFF.

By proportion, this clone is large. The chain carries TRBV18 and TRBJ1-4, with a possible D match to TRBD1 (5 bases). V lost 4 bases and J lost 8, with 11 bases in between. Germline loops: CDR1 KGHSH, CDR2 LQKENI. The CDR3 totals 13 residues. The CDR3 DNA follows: TGTGCCAGCTCACGGGAGGCAGGGGAAAAACTGTTTTTT. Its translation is CASSREAGEKLFF.

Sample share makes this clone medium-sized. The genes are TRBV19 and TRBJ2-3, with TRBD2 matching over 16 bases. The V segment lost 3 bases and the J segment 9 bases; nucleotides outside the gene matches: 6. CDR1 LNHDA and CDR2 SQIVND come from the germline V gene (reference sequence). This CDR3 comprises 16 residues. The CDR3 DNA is TGTGCCAGTAGTATGGGACTAGCGGGGGGGCCAAGGACGCAGTATTTT. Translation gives CASSMGLAGGPRTQYF.